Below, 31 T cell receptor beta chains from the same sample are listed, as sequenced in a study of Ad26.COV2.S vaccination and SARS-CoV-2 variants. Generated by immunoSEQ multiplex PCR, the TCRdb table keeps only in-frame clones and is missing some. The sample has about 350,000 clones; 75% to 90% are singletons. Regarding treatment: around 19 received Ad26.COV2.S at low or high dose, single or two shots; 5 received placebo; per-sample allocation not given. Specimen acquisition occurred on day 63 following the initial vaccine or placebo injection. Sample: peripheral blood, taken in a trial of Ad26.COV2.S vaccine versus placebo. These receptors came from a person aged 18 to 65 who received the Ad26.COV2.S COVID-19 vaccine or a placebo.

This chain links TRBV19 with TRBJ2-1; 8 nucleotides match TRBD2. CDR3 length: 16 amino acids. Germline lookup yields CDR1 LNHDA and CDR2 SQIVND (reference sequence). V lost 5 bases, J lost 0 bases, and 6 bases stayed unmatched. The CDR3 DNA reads TGTGCCAGTAGTGTTTTAGCGGGGCCCTCCTACAATGAGCAGTTCTTC. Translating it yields CASSVLAGPSYNEQFF.

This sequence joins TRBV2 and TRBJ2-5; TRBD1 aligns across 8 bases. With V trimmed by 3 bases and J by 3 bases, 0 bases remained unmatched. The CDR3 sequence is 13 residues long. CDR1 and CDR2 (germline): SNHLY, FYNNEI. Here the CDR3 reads CASSEDREETQYF. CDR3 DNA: TGTGCCAGCAGTGAGGACAGGGAAGAGACCCAGTACTTC.

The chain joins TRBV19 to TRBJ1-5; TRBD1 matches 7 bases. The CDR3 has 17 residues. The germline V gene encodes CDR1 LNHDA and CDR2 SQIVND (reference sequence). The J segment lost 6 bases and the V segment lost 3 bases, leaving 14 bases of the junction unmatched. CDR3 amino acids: CASSIVVGRGLGQPQHF. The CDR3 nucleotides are TGTGCCAGTAGTATCGTGGTCGGCAGGGGGTTGGGTCAGCCCCAGCATTTT.

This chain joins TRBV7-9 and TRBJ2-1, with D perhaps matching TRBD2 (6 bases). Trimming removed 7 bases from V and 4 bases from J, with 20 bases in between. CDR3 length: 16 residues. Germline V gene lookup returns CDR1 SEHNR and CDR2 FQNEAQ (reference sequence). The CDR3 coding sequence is TGTGCCAGCACTTACGTTGCGGGGAGTAGATACAATGAGCAGTTCTTC. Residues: CASTYVAGSRYNEQFF.

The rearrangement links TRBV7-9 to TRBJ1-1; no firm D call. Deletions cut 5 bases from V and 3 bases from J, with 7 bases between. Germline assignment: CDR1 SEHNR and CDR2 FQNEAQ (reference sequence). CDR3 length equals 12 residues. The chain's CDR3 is CASSTRYTEAFF. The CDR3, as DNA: TGTGCCAGCAGCACCAGGTACACTGAAGCTTTCTTT. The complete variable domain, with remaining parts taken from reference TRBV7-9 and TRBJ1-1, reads DTGVSQNPRHKITKRGQNVTFRCDPISEHNRLYWYRQTLGQGPEFLTYFQNEAQLEKSRLLSDRFSAERPKGSFSTLEIQRTEQGDSAMYLCASSTRYTEAFFGQGTRLTVV.

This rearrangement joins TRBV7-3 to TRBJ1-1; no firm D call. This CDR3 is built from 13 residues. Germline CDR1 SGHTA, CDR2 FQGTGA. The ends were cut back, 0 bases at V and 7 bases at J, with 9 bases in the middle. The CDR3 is CASSLTTPGEAFF. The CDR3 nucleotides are TGTGCCAGCAGCTTAACGACCCCGGGTGAAGCTTTCTTT.

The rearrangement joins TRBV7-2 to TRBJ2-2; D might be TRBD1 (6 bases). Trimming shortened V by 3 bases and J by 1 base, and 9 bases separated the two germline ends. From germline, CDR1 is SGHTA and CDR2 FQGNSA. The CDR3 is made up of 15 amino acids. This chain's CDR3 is CASSLQGRNTGELFF. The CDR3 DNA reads TGTGCCAGCAGCTTGCAGGGGAGGAACACCGGGGAGCTGTTTTTT.

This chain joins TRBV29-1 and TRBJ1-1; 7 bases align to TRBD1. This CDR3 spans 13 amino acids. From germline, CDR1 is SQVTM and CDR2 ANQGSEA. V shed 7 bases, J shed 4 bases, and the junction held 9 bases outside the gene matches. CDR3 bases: TGCAGCGCTCAGACAGGGTGGGTCACTGAAGCTTTCTTT. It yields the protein CSAQTGWVTEAFF.

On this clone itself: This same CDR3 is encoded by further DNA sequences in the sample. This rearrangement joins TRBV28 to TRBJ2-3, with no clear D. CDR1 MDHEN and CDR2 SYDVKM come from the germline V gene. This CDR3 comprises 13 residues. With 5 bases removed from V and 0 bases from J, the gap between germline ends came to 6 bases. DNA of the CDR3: TGTGCCAGCAGTGCTCCTAGCACAGATACGCAGTATTTT. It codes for CASSAPSTDTQYF. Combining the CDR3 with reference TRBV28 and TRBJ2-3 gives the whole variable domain DVKVTQSSRYLVKRTGEKVFLECVQDMDHENMFWYRQDPGLGLRLIYFSYDVKMKEKGDIPEGYSVSREKKERFSLILESASTNQTSMYLCASSAPSTDTQYFGPGTRLTVL.

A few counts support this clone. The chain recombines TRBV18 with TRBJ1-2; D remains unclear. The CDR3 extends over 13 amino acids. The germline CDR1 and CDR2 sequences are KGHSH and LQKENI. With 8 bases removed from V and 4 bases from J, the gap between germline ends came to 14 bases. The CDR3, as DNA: TGTGCCAGCAGTCGATCTAGAAGCTATGGCTACACCTTC. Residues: CASSRSRSYGYTF.

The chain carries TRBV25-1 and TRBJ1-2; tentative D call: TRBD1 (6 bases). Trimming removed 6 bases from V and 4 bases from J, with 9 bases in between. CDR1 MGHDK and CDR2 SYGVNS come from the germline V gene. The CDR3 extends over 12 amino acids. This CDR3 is CASRLGGYGYTF. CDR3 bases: TGTGCCAGCAGACTAGGGGGCTATGGCTACACCTTC.

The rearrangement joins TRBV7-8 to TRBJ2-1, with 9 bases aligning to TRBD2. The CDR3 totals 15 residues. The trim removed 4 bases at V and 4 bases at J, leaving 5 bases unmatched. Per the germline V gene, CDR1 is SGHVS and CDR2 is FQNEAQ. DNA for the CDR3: TGTGCCAGCAGCTCGACTAGCGGAGGGTACAATGAGCAGTTCTTC. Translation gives CASSSTSGGYNEQFF.

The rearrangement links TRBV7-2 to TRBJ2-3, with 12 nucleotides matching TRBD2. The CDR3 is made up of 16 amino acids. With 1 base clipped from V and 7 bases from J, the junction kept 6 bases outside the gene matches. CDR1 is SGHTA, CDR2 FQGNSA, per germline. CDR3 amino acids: CASSLVFLAGGHTQYF. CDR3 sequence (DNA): TGTGCCAGCAGCTTAGTTTTCCTAGCGGGAGGGCATACGCAGTATTTT.

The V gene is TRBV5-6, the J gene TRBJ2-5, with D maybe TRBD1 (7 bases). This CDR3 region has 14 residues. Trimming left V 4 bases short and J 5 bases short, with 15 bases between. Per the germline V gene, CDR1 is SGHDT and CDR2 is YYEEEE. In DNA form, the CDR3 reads TGTGCCAGCAGCCCATCAGGGGGAGGCGAGACCCAGTACTTC. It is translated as CASSPSGGGETQYF.

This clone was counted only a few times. The CDR3 DNA sequence: TGTGCCAGCAGTTTTGGGCCTAAGGGTTCACCCCTCCACTTT. This translates into CASSFGPKGSPLHF. The chain recombines TRBV28 with TRBJ1-6, with D unresolved. Trimming took off 3 bases at V and 9 bases at J, with 12 bases between the two ends. Germline CDR1 is MDHEN and CDR2 is SYDVKM. This CDR3 comprises 14 residues.

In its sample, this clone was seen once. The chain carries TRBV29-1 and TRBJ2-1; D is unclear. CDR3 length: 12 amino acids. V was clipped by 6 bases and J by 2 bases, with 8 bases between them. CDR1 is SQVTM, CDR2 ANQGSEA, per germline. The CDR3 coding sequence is TGCAGCGTCGGTGCACCCTACAATGAGCAGTTCTTC. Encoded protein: CSVGAPYNEQFF.

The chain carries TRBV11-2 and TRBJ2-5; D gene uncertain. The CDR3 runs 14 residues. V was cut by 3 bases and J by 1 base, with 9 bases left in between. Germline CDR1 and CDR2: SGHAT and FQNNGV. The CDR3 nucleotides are TGTGCCAGCAGCTTCATGAACACCCAAGAGACCCAGTACTTC. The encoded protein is CASSFMNTQETQYF. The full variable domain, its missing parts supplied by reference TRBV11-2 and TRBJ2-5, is EAGVAQSPRYKIIEKRQSVAFWCNPISGHATLYWYQQILGQGPKLLIQFQNNGVVDDSQLPKDRFSAERLKGVDSTLKIQPAKLEDSAVYLCASSFMNTQETQYFGPGTRLLVL.

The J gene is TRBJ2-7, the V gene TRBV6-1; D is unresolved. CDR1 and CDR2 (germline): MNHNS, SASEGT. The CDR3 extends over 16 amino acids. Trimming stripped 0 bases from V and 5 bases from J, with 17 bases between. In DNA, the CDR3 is TGTGCCAGCAGTGAAGCGCCAAACTTAGGCGACCACGAGCAGTACTTC. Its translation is CASSEAPNLGDHEQYF.

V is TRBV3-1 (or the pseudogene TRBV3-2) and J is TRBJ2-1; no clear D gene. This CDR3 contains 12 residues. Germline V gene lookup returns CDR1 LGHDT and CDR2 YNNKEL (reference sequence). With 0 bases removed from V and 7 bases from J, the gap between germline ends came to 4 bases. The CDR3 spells CASSQDRNEQFF. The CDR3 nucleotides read TGTGCCAGCAGCCAAGATCGGAATGAGCAGTTCTTC.

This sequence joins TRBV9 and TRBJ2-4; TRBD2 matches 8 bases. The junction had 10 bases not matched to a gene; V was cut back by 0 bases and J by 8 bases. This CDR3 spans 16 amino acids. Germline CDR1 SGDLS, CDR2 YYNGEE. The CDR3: CASSVGGSGNEYIQYF. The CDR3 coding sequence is TGTGCCAGCAGCGTAGGTGGTAGCGGGAACGAGTACATTCAGTACTTC.

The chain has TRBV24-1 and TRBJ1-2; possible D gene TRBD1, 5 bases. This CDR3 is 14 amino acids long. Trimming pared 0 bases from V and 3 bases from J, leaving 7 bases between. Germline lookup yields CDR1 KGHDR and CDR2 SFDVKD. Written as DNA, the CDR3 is TGTGCCACCAGTGATTTGCAGGGCGACTATGGCTACACCTTC. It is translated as CATSDLQGDYGYTF.

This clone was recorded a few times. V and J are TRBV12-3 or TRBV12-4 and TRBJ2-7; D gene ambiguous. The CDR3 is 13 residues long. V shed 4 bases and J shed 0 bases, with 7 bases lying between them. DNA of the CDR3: TGTGCCAGCAGTTACCAGAGCTCCTACGAGCAGTACTTC. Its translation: CASSYQSSYEQYF.

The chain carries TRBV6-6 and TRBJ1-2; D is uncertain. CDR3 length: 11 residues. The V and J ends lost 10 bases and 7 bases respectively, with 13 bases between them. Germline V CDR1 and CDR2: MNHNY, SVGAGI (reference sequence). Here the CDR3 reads CATQLGPGYTF. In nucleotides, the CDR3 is TGTGCCACCCAGCTGGGTCCTGGCTACACCTTC.

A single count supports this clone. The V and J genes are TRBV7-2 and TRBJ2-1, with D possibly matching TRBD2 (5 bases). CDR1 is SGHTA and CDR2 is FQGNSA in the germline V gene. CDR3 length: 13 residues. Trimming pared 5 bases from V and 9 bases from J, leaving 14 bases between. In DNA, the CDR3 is TGTGCCAGCAGCCCCGAGGTCCGGGGTGAGCAGTTCTTC. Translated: CASSPEVRGEQFF.

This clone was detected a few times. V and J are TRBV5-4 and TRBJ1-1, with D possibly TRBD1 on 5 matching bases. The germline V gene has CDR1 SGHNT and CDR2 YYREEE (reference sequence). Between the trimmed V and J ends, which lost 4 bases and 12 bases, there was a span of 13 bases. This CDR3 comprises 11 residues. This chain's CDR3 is CASSQGPKTFF. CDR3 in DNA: TGTGCCAGCAGCCAGGGCCCCAAGACTTTCTTT.

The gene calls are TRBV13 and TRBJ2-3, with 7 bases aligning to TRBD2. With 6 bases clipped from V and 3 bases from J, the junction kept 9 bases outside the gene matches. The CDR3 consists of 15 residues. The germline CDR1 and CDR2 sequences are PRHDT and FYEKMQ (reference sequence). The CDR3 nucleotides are TGTGCCAGCAGGCTTTACGGGGGAGGGACAGATACGCAGTATTTT. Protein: CASRLYGGGTDTQYF.

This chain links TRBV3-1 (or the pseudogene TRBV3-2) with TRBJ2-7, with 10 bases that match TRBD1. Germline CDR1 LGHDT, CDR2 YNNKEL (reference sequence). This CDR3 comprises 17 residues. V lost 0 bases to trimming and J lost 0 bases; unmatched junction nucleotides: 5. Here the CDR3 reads CASSQDGTGVSSYEQYF. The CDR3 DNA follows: TGTGCCAGCAGCCAAGATGGGACAGGGGTCAGCTCCTACGAGCAGTACTTC.

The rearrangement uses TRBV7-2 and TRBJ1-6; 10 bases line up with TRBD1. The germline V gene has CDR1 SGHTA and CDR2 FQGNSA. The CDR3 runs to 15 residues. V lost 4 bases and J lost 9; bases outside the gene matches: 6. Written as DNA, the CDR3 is TGTGCCAGCAGCTGGGGGACAGGGGAGGGTTCACCCCTCCACTTT. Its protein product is CASSWGTGEGSPLHF. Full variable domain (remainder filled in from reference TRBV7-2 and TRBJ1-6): GAGVSQSPSNKVTEKGKDVELRCDPISGHTALYWYRQSLGQGLEFLIYFQGNSAPDKSGLPSDRFSAERTGGSVSTLTIQRTQQEDSAVYLCASSWGTGEGSPLHFGNGTRLTVT.

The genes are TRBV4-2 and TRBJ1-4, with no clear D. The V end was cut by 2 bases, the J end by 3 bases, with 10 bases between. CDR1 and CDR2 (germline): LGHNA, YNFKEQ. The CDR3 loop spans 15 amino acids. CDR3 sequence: CASSQPKRANEKLFF. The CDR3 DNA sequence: TGTGCCAGCAGCCAACCAAAACGGGCTAATGAAAAACTGTTTTTT.

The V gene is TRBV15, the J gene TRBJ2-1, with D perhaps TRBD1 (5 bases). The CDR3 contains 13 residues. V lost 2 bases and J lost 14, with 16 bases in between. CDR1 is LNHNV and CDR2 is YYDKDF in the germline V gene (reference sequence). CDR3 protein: CATSRPRLSGKFF. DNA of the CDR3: TGTGCCACCAGCAGACCCCGACTCTCAGGGAAGTTCTTC.

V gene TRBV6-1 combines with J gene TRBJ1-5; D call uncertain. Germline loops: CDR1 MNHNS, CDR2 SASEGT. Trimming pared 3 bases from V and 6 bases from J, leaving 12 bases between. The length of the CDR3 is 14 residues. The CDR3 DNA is TGTGCCAGCAGTGAGATAGACTGGGGTCAGCCCCAGCATTTT. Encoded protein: CASSEIDWGQPQHF.